The entry below gives a single TCR beta chain sequence along with its context. The authors' processing: For nucleated cells, counts were estimated from reference gene primer amplification. Measured with immunoSEQ multiplex PCR; TCRdb has only the in-frame clones, and not every one. From that table come the V and J calls and clone size; the DNA was used to work out D and trimming. The sample has roughly 98,000 clones, approximately 92% seen once; the top ten hold about 5.9%. This sample was taken from a study of blood T cell repertoires in COVID-19. Study at large: The origin of the acute and convalescent COVID-19 samples was the United States, Italy and Spain. T cells, B-cell-depleted T cells, or PBMCs supplied cDNA or gDNA.

Trimming shortened V by 1 base and J by 6 bases, and 15 bases separated the two germline ends. In germline, CDR1 is GTSNPN, CDR2 SVGIG (reference sequence). The CDR3 loop spans 14 amino acids. The sample comprised peripheral blood. The TCR was taken from a woman aged 55 to 70 with active COVID-19. The rearrangement links TRBV30 to TRBJ1-1, with D hard to call. As DNA, the CDR3 is TGTGCCTGGAGTGCCGTGATCCCGGAGTCTGAAGCTTTCTTT. It yields the protein CAWSAVIPESEAFF.